This T cell receptor (beta chain) was identified in a study of post-analysis software for immune sequencing data. Whole-study results and caveats: Significantly lower normalized Chao1 diversity was found in patients with multiple sclerosis relative to controls. Several TRBV segments (TRBV5-6, TRBV5-1 and TRBV20-1 among them) occurred more frequently in patients than in controls.

The CDR3 consists of 16 residues. V was trimmed by 6 bases and J by 0 bases, leaving 14 bases between them. Germline CDR1 and CDR2: MGHDK and SYGVNS. Unique molecular identifiers were present in the TCR beta cDNA libraries. T cells numbering about 0.85 to 10 million yielded 500,000 or so cDNA molecules. TCRdb re-analysed the PCR reads in MiXCR, keeping a single row per CDR3 protein. The sample holds about 820,000 distinct CDR3 sequences, roughly 50% seen once. A remark on this clonotype: Its specificity is unknown.

This TCR came from a girl under 18 with multiple sclerosis. The chain employs TRBV25-1 and TRBJ2-2; D is ambiguous. The sample consisted of blood. The CDR3 region is CASSVRALSNTGELFF. DNA of the CDR3: TGTGCCAGCAGCGTCCGGGCCCTCTCGAACACCGGGGAGCTGTTTTTT.